This T cell receptor (beta chain) is drawn from a study of cytomegalovirus exposure and HLA in healthy donors. At the level of the study: Unique TCRs from HLA-typed donors, 70 million to 85 million of them, were held in an early data release.

Study observations and caveats: A later analysis found that most CMV-associated TCR beta chains appeared HLA-restricted.

Of note for this clone: The antigen remains unidentified.

There are 14 residues in the CDR3. V was trimmed by 2 bases and J by 2 bases, leaving 9 bases between them. CDR1 and CDR2 (germline): SGHTA, FQGNSA. PCR was performed using 60 Vbeta and 13 Jbeta primers. Assay: immunoSEQ multiplex PCR; the TCRdb copy retains only in-frame clones and omits some. Its table records about 210,000 clones. This TCR was recovered from a woman between 25 and 40 years old in good health and CMV-seropositive. V gene TRBV7-2 combines with J gene TRBJ2-5, with D uncertain. The sample comprised PBMCs. The CDR3 sequence is CASSLNIVQETQYF. For the CDR3, the DNA is TGTGCCAGCAGCTTAAATATAGTACAAGAGACCCAGTACTTC.